What follows are 17 T cell receptor beta chains derived from one specimen sequenced in a study of blood T cell repertoires in COVID-19. Sequenced by immunoSEQ multiplex PCR; TCRdb stores in-frame clones only, minus some. This sample has some 85,000 clones, with 80% found just once. Sequencing used peripheral blood. All receptors come from a woman of 80 years or more with acute or convalescent COVID-19.

As DNA, the CDR3 is TGTGCCAGCAGTCGGGGACAGTTTCAAGAGACCCAGTACTTC. Translation: CASSRGQFQETQYF. This sequence joins TRBV27 and TRBJ2-5; the match to TRBD1 covers 7 bases. The V gene end was trimmed by 5 bases and the J gene end by 2 bases; junction bases not matched to a gene: 5. Germline V gene sequence: CDR1 MNHEY, CDR2 SMNVEV (reference sequence). This CDR3 spans 14 amino acids.

The rearrangement uses TRBV6-5 and TRBJ1-1, with 8 bases matching TRBD1. V lost 9 bases and J lost 4; bases outside the gene matches: 7. The germline V gene encodes CDR1 MNHEY and CDR2 SVGAGI. The CDR3 loop spans 13 amino acids. CDR3 residues: CASPNTGGTEAFF. CDR3 sequence (DNA): TGTGCCAGTCCCAACACAGGGGGCACTGAAGCTTTCTTT.

This chain links TRBV18 with TRBJ2-1; D unresolved. This CDR3 has 14 amino acids. V shed 6 bases and J shed 5 bases, with 14 bases lying between them. Germline CDR1 and CDR2: KGHSH and LQKENI. CDR3 nucleotides: TGTGCCAGCTCGACCAGGTCTAACCACAATGAGCAGTTCTTC. Amino acid sequence: CASSTRSNHNEQFF.

This clone was seen more than once but under ten times. The genes are TRBV5-1 and TRBJ2-3; D is uncertain. From germline, CDR1 is SGHRS and CDR2 YFSETQ. The CDR3 sequence is 16 residues long. Trimming stripped 1 base from V and 1 base from J, with 13 bases between. CDR3 region: CASSLLLDPRTDTQYF. CDR3 coding DNA: TGCGCCAGCAGCTTGTTGCTAGACCCCCGCACAGATACGCAGTATTTT.

The chain is built from TRBV5-1 and TRBJ2-7; 8 bases are shared with TRBD1. From germline, CDR1 is SGHRS and CDR2 YFSETQ. With V trimmed by 4 bases and J by 1 base, 7 bases remained unmatched. CDR3 length: 15 residues. The CDR3 region is CASSRGTGESYEQYF. The DNA for the CDR3 is TGCGCCAGCAGCCGAGGGACAGGAGAATCCTACGAGCAGTACTTC.

The chain combines TRBV5-1 with TRBJ2-5; tentatively, D is TRBD2 (6 bases). This CDR3 has 14 amino acids. Germline CDR1 and CDR2: SGHRS and YFSETQ. The V end was cut by 2 bases, the J end by 3 bases, with 11 bases between. The CDR3 spells CASSFSGVEETQYF. The CDR3 DNA reads as TGCGCCAGCAGCTTCTCGGGAGTCGAAGAGACCCAGTACTTC.

The CDR3 spells CASSEQGKGYGYTF. CDR3 DNA: TGTGCCAGCTCAGAACAGGGGAAAGGCTATGGCTACACCTTC. This chain uses TRBV18 with TRBJ1-2, with 7 bases matching TRBD1. This CDR3 has 14 amino acids. CDR1 and CDR2 from the germline V gene are KGHSH and LQKENI. J was trimmed by 4 bases and V by 5 bases; bases with no gene match: 7.

The V call is TRBV11-2, the J call TRBJ2-1; 13 nucleotides align to TRBD2. CDR3 length equals 16 residues. Trimming at V came to 5 bases and at J to 9 bases, leaving 10 bases not matched to a gene. CDR1 SGHAT and CDR2 FQNNGV come from the germline V gene. CDR3 residues: CASSTRTSGSEGEQFF. The CDR3, as DNA: TGTGCCAGCAGCACTCGGACTAGCGGGAGCGAAGGTGAGCAGTTCTTC.

The chain employs TRBV11-2 and TRBJ2-5; D might be TRBD2 (6 bases). Germline V gene sequence: CDR1 SGHAT, CDR2 FQNNGV. The CDR3 length is 17 residues. V was shortened by 0 bases and J by 2 bases, with 16 bases between the two germline ends. Here the CDR3 DNA reads TGTGCCAGCAGCTTAGATTCTTTCTCCGGGGGACAAGAGACCCAGTACTTC. It specifies CASSLDSFSGGQETQYF.

The chain couples TRBV27 to TRBJ1-6; D might be TRBD1 (6 bases). The germline V gene encodes CDR1 MNHEY and CDR2 SMNVEV (reference sequence). There are 16 residues in the CDR3. V was shortened by 7 bases and J by 4 bases, with 17 bases between the two germline ends. The CDR3 region has the DNA TGTGCCAGCAAGGGGGAGGGACCACTTTATAATTCACCCCTCCACTTT. Encoded protein: CASKGEGPLYNSPLHF.

V gene TRBV30 combines with J gene TRBJ1-2; the match to TRBD1 covers 8 bases. Germline V gives CDR1 GTSNPN, CDR2 SVGIG (reference sequence). J lost 5 bases, V lost 6 bases, and 17 bases had no gene match. This CDR3 has 16 residues. The CDR3 DNA sequence: TGTGCCTGCCAGGACAGGGCGATATTCCCTTGGTATGGCTACACCTTC. This translates into CACQDRAIFPWYGYTF.

The V gene is TRBV6-2 or TRBV6-3, the J gene TRBJ2-7; perhaps TRBD2 as D (7 bases). The CDR3 extends over 15 amino acids. CDR1 is MNHEY, CDR2 SVGEGT, per germline. V gave up 6 bases and J gave up 3 bases, with 18 bases separating them. Here the CDR3 reads CASSGRGAGDYEQYF. The DNA of the CDR3 is TGTGCCAGCAGCGGCCGGGGGGCAGGCGACTACGAGCAGTACTTC.

The V call is TRBV27, the J call TRBJ2-7; 7 bases map to TRBD1. This CDR3 comprises 17 residues. The ends lost 5 bases at V and 2 bases at J; junction bases unmatched: 15. In germline, CDR1 is MNHEY, CDR2 SMNVEV (reference sequence). The CDR3 reads CASSPSSGQVIPYEQYF. The CDR3 DNA reads as TGTGCCAGCAGTCCCTCCTCTGGACAGGTCATACCCTACGAGCAGTACTTC.

The chain joins TRBV7-9 to TRBJ1-2, with a weak D call TRBD1 (6 bases). This CDR3 spans 18 amino acids. Per the germline V gene, CDR1 is SEHNR and CDR2 is FQNEAQ (reference sequence). Trimming shortened V by 7 bases and J by 4 bases, and 28 bases separated the two germline ends. CDR3 sequence: CASTKIPHEGDGAYGYTF. As DNA, the CDR3 is TGTGCCAGCACCAAAATCCCGCACGAGGGGGATGGGGCCTATGGCTACACCTTC.

This rearrangement joins TRBV24-1 to TRBJ2-7, with TRBD1 matching over 8 bases. This CDR3 has 16 amino acids. J was trimmed by 2 bases and V by 9 bases; bases with no gene match: 14. In germline, CDR1 is KGHDR, CDR2 SFDVKD. In DNA, the CDR3 is TGTGCCACCCTTGAGCGAAGCAGGGGGCAACCCTACGAGCAGTACTTC. Protein: CATLERSRGQPYEQYF.

CDR3 sequence reads: CASSPQGEKLFF. DNA of the CDR3: TGTGCCAGCAGTCCCCAGGGGGAAAAACTGTTTTTT. This chain connects TRBV12-3 or TRBV12-4 to TRBJ1-4, with a weak D call TRBD1 (6 bases). Trimming cost V 5 bases and J 8 bases, with 9 bases left between them. This CDR3 spans 12 amino acids.

The V gene is TRBV7-3, the J gene TRBJ1-1, with D possibly TRBD1 on 5 matching bases. CDR3 length: 15 residues. Germline CDR1 is SGHTA and CDR2 is FQGTGA. The germline V and J ends were trimmed by 5 bases and 0 bases, with 13 bases remaining between them. CDR3 sequence: CASSPSGGMNTEAFF. For the CDR3, the DNA is TGTGCCAGCAGCCCAAGTGGGGGGATGAACACTGAAGCTTTCTTT.